This record concerns one T cell receptor beta chain sequence. These data are taken from a study of blood T cell repertoires in COVID-19. TCRdb's copy holds only in-frame clones and misses some; the assay was immunoSEQ multiplex PCR. Counted here are about 310,000 clones, under 90% occurring once; the ten biggest clones make up roughly a tenth. V was cut by 4 bases and J by 8 bases, with 14 bases left in between. The CDR3 consists of 13 residues. Germline V CDR1 and CDR2: LNHDA, SQIVND (reference sequence). The TCR originated in a woman in her 30s who had recovered from COVID-19. This chain joins TRBV19 and TRBJ1-1, with D perhaps TRBD1 (6 bases). Sequenced input: PBMCs or T cells enriched from blood (not recorded which). The CDR3 is CASSTGQRREAFF. As DNA, the CDR3 is TGTGCCAGTAGTACCGGACAGAGGCGGGAAGCTTTCTTT. Complete variable domain (other parts from reference TRBV19 and TRBJ1-1): DGGITQSPKYLFRKEGQNVTLSCEQNLNHDAMYWYRQDPGQGLRLIYYSQIVNDFQKGDIAEGYSVSREKKESFPLTVTSAQKNPTAFYLCASSTGQRREAFFGQGTRLTVV.